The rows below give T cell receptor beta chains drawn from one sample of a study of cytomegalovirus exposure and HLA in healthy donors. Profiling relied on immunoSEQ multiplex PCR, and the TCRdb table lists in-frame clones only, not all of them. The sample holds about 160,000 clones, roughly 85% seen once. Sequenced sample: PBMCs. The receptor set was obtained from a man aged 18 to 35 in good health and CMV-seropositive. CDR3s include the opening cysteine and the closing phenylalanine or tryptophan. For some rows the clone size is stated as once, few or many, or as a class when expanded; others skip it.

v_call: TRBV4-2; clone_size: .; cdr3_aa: CASSQAPHSSSGGETQYF
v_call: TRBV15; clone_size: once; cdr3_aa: CATSQGGNTIYF
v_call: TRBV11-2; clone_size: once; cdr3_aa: CASADSSYNEQFF
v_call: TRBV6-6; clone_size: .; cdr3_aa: CASSRTGQEIYEQYF
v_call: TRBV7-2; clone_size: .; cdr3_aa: CASSLVGTEPLHF
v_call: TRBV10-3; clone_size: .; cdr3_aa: CAISPTEAETQYF
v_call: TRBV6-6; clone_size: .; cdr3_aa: CASSPGTGISQPQHF
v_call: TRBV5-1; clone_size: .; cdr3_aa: CASSLGTSGSEAFF
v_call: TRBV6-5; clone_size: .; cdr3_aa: CASSYSGGRGEKLFF
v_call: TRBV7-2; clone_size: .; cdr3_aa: CASSPRGSSETQYF
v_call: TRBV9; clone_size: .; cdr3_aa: CASSSAGAYEQYF
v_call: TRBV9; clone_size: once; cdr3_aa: CASSAGQGMQFF
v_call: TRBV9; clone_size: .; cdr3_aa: CASSSSSGANGLTF
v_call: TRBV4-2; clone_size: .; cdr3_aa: CASSQTGFTGELFF
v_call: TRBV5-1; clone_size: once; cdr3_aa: CASSLIRAGTGELFF
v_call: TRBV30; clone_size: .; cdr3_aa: CAWSVTGTSQYF
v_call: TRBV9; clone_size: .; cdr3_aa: CASSVGQKEETQYF
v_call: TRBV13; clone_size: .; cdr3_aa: CASSQRQGRGSGYTF
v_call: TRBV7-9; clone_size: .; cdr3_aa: CASSSETGRYEQYF
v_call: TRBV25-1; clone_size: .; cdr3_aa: CASSELGGGPNTEAFF
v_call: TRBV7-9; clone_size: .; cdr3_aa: CASSQGVGGHTDTQYF
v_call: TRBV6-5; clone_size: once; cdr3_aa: CASSYSLVRSYEQYF
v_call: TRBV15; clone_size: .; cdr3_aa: CATTTGQGKEKLFF
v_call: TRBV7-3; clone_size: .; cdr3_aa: CASSQGSPGSAYGYTF
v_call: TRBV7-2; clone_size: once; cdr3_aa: CASSSITAGELFF
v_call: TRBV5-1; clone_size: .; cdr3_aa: CASSSKTSGGTDTQYF
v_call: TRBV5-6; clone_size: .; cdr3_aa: CASSLGDRGLNQPQHF
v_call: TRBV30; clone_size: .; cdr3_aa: CAWSTQGNQPQHF
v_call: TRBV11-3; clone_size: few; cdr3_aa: CASSLGEKEGYTEAFF
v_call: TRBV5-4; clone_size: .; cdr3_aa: CASSRQGVGVMNTEAFF
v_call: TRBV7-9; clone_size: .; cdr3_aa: CASSLISDTNYGYTF
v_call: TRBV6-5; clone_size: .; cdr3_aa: CASSSGQTYEQYF
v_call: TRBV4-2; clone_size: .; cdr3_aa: CASSQDFGSSGANVLTF
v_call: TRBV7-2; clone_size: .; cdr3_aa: CASSQLAGTNNEQFF
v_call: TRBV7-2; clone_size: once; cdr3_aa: CASSLRGGSTDTQYF
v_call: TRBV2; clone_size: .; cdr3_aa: CASRRSEQYF
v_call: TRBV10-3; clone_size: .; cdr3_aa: CAISEWGGEPQHF
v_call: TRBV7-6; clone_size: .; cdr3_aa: CASSLGGTAMNTEAFF
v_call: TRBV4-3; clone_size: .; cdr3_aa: CASSQLIGGGRGTGELFF
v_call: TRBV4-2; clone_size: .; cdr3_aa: CASSPVGLVTVGGELFF